These T cell receptor beta chains were read from a single sample in a study of shared clonotypes between healthy human individuals. TCRdb's table, derived via immunoSEQ multiplex PCR, lists solely in-frame clones and lacks some. The sample lists some 2 million clones, about 94% occurring once. Sequencing input: naive CD8+ T cells sorted from blood. These receptors originate from a young man in good health. CDR3s include the opening cysteine and the closing phenylalanine or tryptophan. Each record gives: J gene, CDR3 length, clone size, D gene, V gene, CDR3 protein, CDR3 DNA. A D gene is named only where the DNA matches it firmly. Some rows have no size entry. The others give once, few or many, or a class for an expanded clone.

>TRBJ2-3|12|.|.|TRBV6-6
CASSTFGDTQYF
TGTGCCAGCAGTACCTTTGGAGATACGCAGTATTTT
>TRBJ2-7|14|.|.|TRBV6-5
CASSYSDLPYEQYF
TGTGCCAGCAGTTACTCCGACTTACCTTACGAGCAGTACTTC
>TRBJ1-2|14|.|TRBD1|TRBV7-2
CASSSGQGAYGYTF
TGTGCCAGCAGTTCGGGACAGGGCGCCTATGGCTACACCTTC
>TRBJ1-6|14|.|.|TRBV30
CAWSEGQGNSPLHF
TGTGCCTGGAGTGAGGGGCAGGGAAATTCACCCCTCCACTTT
>TRBJ2-7|13|.|.|TRBV6-6
CASSYSEQYEQYF
TGTGCCAGCAGTTACTCGGAGCAGTACGAGCAGTACTTC
>TRBJ2-1|16|.|.|TRBV6-5
CASSYSGHGSYNEQFF
TGTGCCAGCAGTTACTCGGGACACGGCTCCTACAATGAGCAGTTCTTC
>TRBJ2-7|15|.|.|TRBV7-9
CASSSPRGPYYEQYF
TGTGCCAGCAGCTCTCCCCGGGGGCCGTACTACGAGCAGTACTTC
>TRBJ2-1|15|.|.|TRBV28
CASSRDSSSYNEQFF
TGTGCCAGCAGCCGTGACAGTAGCTCCTACAATGAGCAGTTCTTC
>TRBJ1-5|15|.|TRBD1|TRBV7-8
CASSTRQGPSQPQHF
TGTGCCAGCAGCACTCGACAGGGGCCGAGTCAGCCCCAGCATTTT
>TRBJ1-3|12|.|.|TRBV6-6
CASSYLGNTIYF
TGTGCCAGCAGTTACTTAGGGAACACCATATATTTT
>TRBJ2-1|14|once|TRBD2|TRBV7-9
CASSGEREGNEQFF
TGTGCCAGCAGCGGTGAGCGGGAGGGGAATGAGCAGTTCTTC
>TRBJ2-7|14|.|TRBD2|TRBV5-1
CASSLRGGGHEQYF
TGCGCCAGCAGCTTGCGCGGGGGGGGCCACGAGCAGTACTTC
>TRBJ2-7|11|.|.|TRBV7-9
CASSDTYEQYF
TGTGCCAGCAGCGACACCTACGAGCAGTACTTC
>TRBJ2-7|20|.|.|TRBV7-8
CASSLALGTSGEVVSYEQYF
TGTGCCAGCAGCTTAGCGCTGGGAACAAGCGGAGAAGTCGTCTCCTACGAGCAGTACTTC
>TRBJ1-2|14|few|.|TRBV6-1
CATSSGPTNYGYTF
TGTGCCACTTCATCGGGACCTACTAACTATGGCTACACCTTC
>TRBJ2-7|12|.|.|TRBV7-9
CASSLWGDEQYF
TGTGCCAGCAGCTTATGGGGCGACGAGCAGTACTTC
>TRBJ2-1|13|.|.|TRBV29-1
CSVAGTPEDEQFF
TGCAGCGTGGCCGGGACTCCCGAGGATGAGCAGTTCTTC
>TRBJ2-1|17|.|.|TRBV5-1
CASSLEGRESSYNEQFF
TGCGCCAGCAGCTTGGAGGGTCGGGAGAGCTCCTACAATGAGCAGTTCTTC
>TRBJ2-5|13|.|.|TRBV27
CASSPLGVETQYF
TGTGCCAGCAGCCCACTCGGGGTAGAGACCCAGTACTTC
>TRBJ2-7|15|.|TRBD1|TRBV5-6
CASSLAGGAPYEQYF
TGTGCCAGCAGCTTGGCAGGGGGCGCCCCCTACGAGCAGTACTTC